These 10 T cell receptor beta chains came from one sample sequenced in a study of CD8 T cells in Susac syndrome. The authors reverse transcribed roughly 0.5 to 1 ug RNA with random hexamers. Each CDR3 protein is one row after TCRdb ran MiXCR on the immunoSEQ multiplex PCR reads. The table lists some 120,000 distinct CDR3 sequences, over 90% of them singletons, with roughly 0.3% in the top ten. The sequencing sample was made of CD8+ T cells from PBMCs. These receptors were obtained from a human donor with multiple sclerosis.

This chain connects TRBV19 to TRBJ1-1, with 11 bases fitting TRBD1. With V trimmed by 5 bases and J by 11 bases, 7 bases remained unmatched. This CDR3 comprises 13 residues. Germline CDR1 and CDR2: LNHDA and SQIVND (reference sequence). CDR3 loop: CASSLGTGGFAFF. The CDR3 nucleotides read TGTGCCAGTAGTCTAGGGACAGGGGGATTCGCTTTCTTT.

This chain joins TRBV5-1 and TRBJ2-3, with 9 bases identical to TRBD2. The germline CDR1 and CDR2 sequences are SGHRS and YFSETQ. The CDR3 runs 14 residues. The V gene end was trimmed by 5 bases and the J gene end by 4 bases; junction bases not matched to a gene: 5. The CDR3 is CASRWREGPDTQYF. CDR3 bases: TGCGCCAGCAGGTGGCGGGAGGGTCCAGATACGCAGTATTTT.

J is TRBJ2-7 and V is TRBV19; 8 bases are a match to TRBD1. The germline gives CDR1 LNHDA, CDR2 SQIVND (reference sequence). The CDR3 is 13 amino acids. Trimming at V came to 5 bases and at J to 6 bases, leaving 6 bases not matched to a gene. This chain's CDR3 is CASSVQGASEQYF. The CDR3 region has the DNA TGTGCCAGTAGTGTTCAGGGGGCCTCCGAGCAGTACTTC.

The J gene is TRBJ1-1, the V gene TRBV6-6; the match to TRBD1 covers 7 bases. The junction had 14 bases not matched to a gene; V was cut back by 5 bases and J by 8 bases. This CDR3 comprises 15 residues. From germline, CDR1 is MNHNY and CDR2 SVGAGI (reference sequence). In nucleotides, the CDR3 is TGTGCCAGCAGTCCAGACAGGGTTTTGCCCATCGAAGCTTTCTTT. Residues: CASSPDRVLPIEAFF.

The rearrangement joins TRBV24-1 to TRBJ2-1; no firm D call. Germline loops: CDR1 KGHDR, CDR2 SFDVKD. Trimming took off 4 bases at V and 12 bases at J, with 12 bases between the two ends. The CDR3 is 12 amino acids. The CDR3 sequence is CATSDTGSLQFF. Here the CDR3 DNA reads TGTGCCACCAGTGACACCGGCTCCCTGCAGTTCTTC.

The V and J genes are TRBV2 and TRBJ1-2; tentative D call: TRBD1 (5 bases). With 9 bases removed from V and 8 bases from J, the gap between germline ends came to 7 bases. The CDR3 spans 9 residues. Germline CDR1 is SNHLY and CDR2 is FYNNEI. DNA for the CDR3: TGTGCCAGAAGGGGAGGCTACACCTTC. Amino acid sequence: CARRGGYTF.

V is TRBV9 and J is TRBJ1-4; D not resolved. The CDR3 totals 13 residues. The V end lost 4 bases, the J end lost 12 bases, and 16 bases lay between the germline ends. CDR1 and CDR2 (germline): SGDLS, YYNGEE. The CDR3 DNA sequence: TGTGCCAGCAGCATAGAACCTCGCGGAGAACTGTTTTTT. Residues: CASSIEPRGELFF. The full variable domain, completed using reference TRBV9 and TRBJ1-4, is DSGVTQTPKHLITATGQRVTLRCSPRSGDLSVYWYQQSLDQGLQFLIQYYNGEERAKGNILERFSAQQFPDLHSELNLSSLELGDSALYFCASSIEPRGELFFGSGTQLSVL.

V gene TRBV27 combines with J gene TRBJ1-2, with a weak D call TRBD1 (5 bases). The CDR3 extends over 15 amino acids. Looked up from germline, CDR1 is MNHEY and CDR2 is SMNVEV (reference sequence). Trimming took 5 bases from V and 1 from J, leaving 14 bases between them. CDR3: CASSQRDRLNYGYTF. In DNA, the CDR3 is TGTGCCAGCAGTCAACGGGACCGCCTTAACTATGGCTACACCTTC.

This clonotype was seen only once. The rearrangement uses TRBV7-8 and TRBJ2-5; D may correspond to TRBD1 or TRBD2 (6 bases each). Trimming removed 1 base from V and 2 bases from J, with 11 bases in between. There are 15 residues in the CDR3. Germline V gives CDR1 SGHVS, CDR2 FQNEAQ. The CDR3 reads CASSLGGGLQETQYF. The CDR3 DNA reads as TGTGCCAGCAGCTTAGGTGGGGGGCTGCAAGAGACCCAGTACTTC.

In its sample, this clonotype was seen once. DNA of the CDR3: TGTGCCAGCAGCTGGAACCGACCCCGCTCCTACAATGAGCAGTTCTTC. Amino acid sequence: CASSWNRPRSYNEQFF. This chain joins TRBV11-2 and TRBJ2-1; D uncertain. Per germline, CDR1 SGHAT and CDR2 FQNNGV. The CDR3 has 16 residues. V lost 4 bases, J lost 0 bases, and 13 bases lay in between. Full variable domain (remainder filled in from reference TRBV11-2 and TRBJ2-1): EAGVAQSPRYKIIEKRQSVAFWCNPISGHATLYWYQQILGQGPKLLIQFQNNGVVDDSQLPKDRFSAERLKGVDSTLKIQPAKLEDSAVYLCASSWNRPRSYNEQFFGPGTRLTVL.